These 19 T cell receptor beta chains were sequenced from one sample in a study of blood T cell repertoires in COVID-19. Sequencing used immunoSEQ multiplex PCR; TCRdb keeps in-frame clones, though not all of them. The profile shows roughly 160,000 clones, over 70% of them singletons. Source material: peripheral blood. These receptor sequences come from a woman between 70 and 85 years old who had recovered from COVID-19.

The rearrangement joins TRBV10-3 to TRBJ2-5, with TRBD2 matching over 10 bases. Germline V CDR1 and CDR2: ENHRY, SYGVKD. The CDR3 is made up of 15 amino acids. J was trimmed by 4 bases and V by 10 bases; bases with no gene match: 12. The CDR3 DNA follows: TGTGCCACCCGGCTAGCGGGAGAAGGTCGAGAGACCCAGTACTTC. This translates into CATRLAGEGRETQYF.

This clone was seen a handful of times. The rearrangement joins TRBV16 to TRBJ2-1; D is unclear. The germline V gene encodes CDR1 KGHSY and CDR2 FQNENV. Trimming left V 2 bases short and J 8 bases short, with 13 bases between. The CDR3 sequence is 14 residues long. The CDR3 loop is CASSQGLDADEQFF. CDR3 sequence (DNA): TGTGCCAGCAGCCAAGGCCTAGACGCGGATGAGCAGTTCTTC.

J is TRBJ2-1 and V is TRBV29-1; D might be TRBD2 (6 bases). The V end lost 4 bases, the J end lost 0 bases, and 13 bases lay between the germline ends. The CDR3 runs 15 residues. Germline V gene sequence: CDR1 SQVTM, CDR2 ANQGSEA. CDR3: CSVAEGSSSYNEQFF. The CDR3 DNA follows: TGCAGCGTTGCGGAGGGATCCTCCTCCTACAATGAGCAGTTCTTC.

This chain uses TRBV6-5 with TRBJ1-1; D is undetermined. The length of the CDR3 is 13 residues. Germline V gene data show CDR1 as MNHEY and CDR2 as SVGAGI. V was trimmed by 5 bases and J by 1 base, leaving 8 bases between them. This CDR3 reads CASSPTANTEAFF. CDR3 DNA: TGTGCCAGCAGTCCCACAGCGAACACTGAAGCTTTCTTT.

This clone was counted a single time. This chain joins TRBV2 and TRBJ2-3; 8 bases line up with TRBD2. CDR1 is SNHLY, CDR2 FYNNEI, per germline. The J segment lost 1 base and the V segment lost 6 bases, leaving 9 bases of the junction unmatched. The CDR3 extends over 16 amino acids. The CDR3 nucleotides read TGTGCCAGCAGCCCCGGGGGGGAGCCCGGCACAGATACGCAGTATTTT. Its translation: CASSPGGEPGTDTQYF.

The gene calls are TRBV6-6 and TRBJ2-6; possibly TRBD2 for D (6 bases). Trimming stripped 6 bases from V and 4 bases from J, with 16 bases between. The CDR3 is 16 amino acids. The germline V gene has CDR1 MNHNY and CDR2 SVGAGI (reference sequence). The CDR3 DNA reads TGTGCCAGCAGCCCGGGACGGCGGGGAGGGGCCAACGTCCTGACTTTC. Protein product: CASSPGRRGGANVLTF.

The rearrangement uses TRBV13 and TRBJ1-5, with 12 bases identical to TRBD1. The trim removed 1 base at V and 6 bases at J, leaving 7 bases unmatched. CDR3 length equals 17 residues. Per germline, CDR1 PRHDT and CDR2 FYEKMQ (reference sequence). The CDR3 coding sequence is TGTGCCAGCAGCTTAGCCGGGACAGGGGGCGCAGGTCAGCCCCAGCATTTT. Translated: CASSLAGTGGAGQPQHF.

The CDR3 spells CASSQGGRPWETQYF. The CDR3 nucleotides are TGTGCCAGCAGCCAAGGCGGGAGGCCTTGGGAGACCCAGTACTTC. V gene TRBV14 combines with J gene TRBJ2-5; 8 nucleotides align to TRBD2. Germline V gene lookup returns CDR1 SGHDN and CDR2 FVKESK. The CDR3 has 15 residues. J gave up 5 bases and V 1 base, and 6 bases lay outside the gene matches.

This chain links TRBV29-1 with TRBJ2-7, with D perhaps TRBD1 (6 bases). The ends were cut back, 6 bases at V and 2 bases at J, with 14 bases in the middle. The CDR3 covers 13 residues. In germline, CDR1 is SQVTM, CDR2 ANQGSEA. The CDR3: CSVGPGQTYEQYF. For the CDR3, the DNA is TGCAGCGTCGGCCCGGGACAAACCTACGAGCAGTACTTC.

In its sample, this clone was seen once. The chain is built from TRBV9 and TRBJ2-5; D is perhaps TRBD2 (5 bases). Trimming took off 0 bases at V and 5 bases at J, with 11 bases between the two ends. Germline V gives CDR1 SGDLS, CDR2 YYNGEE. This CDR3 is 14 amino acids long. CDR3 coding DNA: TGTGCCAGCAGCGTAGGGTCTAGCCGGGAGACCCAGTACTTC. As protein: CASSVGSSRETQYF.

This sequence joins TRBV7-2 and TRBJ2-5; weak D call: TRBD2 (5 bases). This CDR3 has 13 amino acids. The V gene's germline CDR1 is SGHTA and CDR2 FQGNSA. Trimming shortened V by 5 bases and J by 8 bases, and 15 bases separated the two germline ends. CDR3 sequence: CASSTSPGETQYF. The CDR3 DNA reads TGTGCCAGCAGCACGTCCCCCGGGGAAACCCAGTACTTC.

The chain links TRBV5-1 to TRBJ1-2; TRBD1 might be the D (6 bases). Germline CDR1 reads SGHRS; CDR2 reads YFSETQ. Trimming pared 1 base from V and 2 bases from J, leaving 12 bases between. The CDR3 is made up of 15 amino acids. CDR3 in amino acids: CASSLWAGANYGYTF. The CDR3 bases are TGCGCCAGCAGCTTGTGGGCAGGGGCGAACTATGGCTACACCTTC.

CDR3 protein: CASSLWDIRGNQPQHF. CDR3 in DNA: TGTGCCAGCAGCTTGTGGGACATCCGAGGCAATCAGCCCCAGCATTTT. J is TRBJ1-5 and V is TRBV7-2; D perhaps matches TRBD1 (6 bases). The CDR3 is made up of 16 amino acids. Trimming took off 3 bases at V and 2 bases at J, with 14 bases between the two ends. CDR1 is SGHTA, CDR2 FQGNSA, per germline. Drawing the rest from reference TRBV7-2 and TRBJ1-5, the complete variable domain is GAGVSQSPSNKVTEKGKDVELRCDPISGHTALYWYRQSLGQGLEFLIYFQGNSAPDKSGLPSDRFSAERTGGSVSTLTIQRTQQEDSAVYLCASSLWDIRGNQPQHFGDGTRLSIL.

The rearrangement joins TRBV4-1 to TRBJ1-2; D unclear. The CDR3 consists of 15 residues. The germline CDR1 and CDR2 sequences are MGHRA and YSYEKL. The V gene lost 0 bases and the J gene lost 4 bases, with 12 bases spanning the gap. This CDR3 is CASSQEWSGGYGYTF. The CDR3, as DNA: TGCGCCAGCAGCCAAGAATGGTCGGGTGGCTATGGCTACACCTTC.

This chain links TRBV14 with TRBJ2-1, with D possibly TRBD1 on 5 matching bases. CDR1 SGHDN and CDR2 FVKESK come from the germline V gene. V lost 4 bases and J 7 bases, leaving 11 bases between the germline ends. CDR3 length: 13 amino acids. The DNA of the CDR3 is TGTGCCAGCAGCCCAGGGCGGCTTAATGAGCAGTTCTTC. It encodes CASSPGRLNEQFF.

The CDR3 protein is CASGGTGGYEQYF. The CDR3 coding sequence is TGTGCTAGTGGGGGGACAGGGGGCTACGAGCAGTACTTC. This sequence joins TRBV12-5 and TRBJ2-7; 11 nucleotides align to TRBD1. Looked up from germline, CDR1 is LGHNT and CDR2 is FRNRAP. CDR3 length: 13 amino acids. The junction had 1 base not matched to a gene; V was cut back by 6 bases and J by 3 bases.

This clone was counted only a few times. V usage is TRBV7-3 and J usage is TRBJ2-7; 7 bases are a match to TRBD2. The CDR3 has 15 amino acids. Trimming at V came to 2 bases and at J to 4 bases, leaving 8 bases not matched to a gene. CDR1 SGHTA and CDR2 FQGTGA come from the germline V gene. CDR3 DNA: TGTGCCAGCAGCTTACGCGGGGGAGACGCGTACGAGCAGTACTTC. Translated: CASSLRGGDAYEQYF.

This clone was picked up one time. The genes are TRBV12-3 or TRBV12-4 and TRBJ1-5; D uncertain. CDR3 length: 13 amino acids. V gave up 2 bases and J gave up 9 bases, with 11 bases separating them. This chain's CDR3 is CASSLFPSGPQHF. As DNA, the CDR3 is TGTGCCAGCAGTTTATTCCCCTCGGGGCCCCAGCATTTT.

This chain links TRBV3-1 (or the pseudogene TRBV3-2) with TRBJ1-2, with 7 bases lining up with TRBD1. After removal of 5 bases from V and 6 bases from J, the junction contained 12 bases not matched to a gene. The germline gives CDR1 LGHDT, CDR2 YNNKEL (reference sequence). The CDR3 consists of 15 residues. The CDR3 DNA sequence: TGTGCCAGCAGCGACATTTTGACAGGGTCGGATGGCTACACCTTC. This codes for CASSDILTGSDGYTF.